The 8 T cell receptor beta chains presented below share a single source sample, sequenced in a study of blood T cell repertoires in COVID-19. Produced via immunoSEQ multiplex PCR; TCRdb's table is partial and in-frame only. The sample comprises about 260,000 clones, 70% to 90% of which are singletons, and about 1.2% rests with the top ten. The sample was PBMCs or T cells enriched from blood (not recorded which). Receptor source: a woman aged 35 to 49 with acute COVID-19.

This clone was observed a single time. The chain's CDR3 is CASSQDYKTSGIYEQYV. DNA of the CDR3: TGCGCCAGCAGCCAAGATTATAAGACTAGCGGGATCTACGAGCAGTACGTC. This chain links TRBV4-3 with TRBJ2-7; TRBD2 aligns across 11 bases. Germline loops: CDR1 LGHNA, CDR2 YSLEER. The CDR3 length is 17 residues. V was pared by 0 bases and J by 3 bases, with 7 bases of the junction left unmatched.

This clone was counted once. V is TRBV3-1 (or the pseudogene TRBV3-2) and J is TRBJ2-3, with unresolved D. The germline CDR1 and CDR2 sequences are LGHDT and YNNKEL (reference sequence). The ends were cut back, 3 bases at V and 3 bases at J, with 7 bases in the middle. This CDR3 is built from 13 residues. CDR3 region: CASSHLETDTQYF. The CDR3 DNA follows: TGTGCCAGCAGCCATTTAGAAACAGATACGCAGTATTTT.

A single count supports this clone. The chain employs TRBV5-6 and TRBJ1-2; tentative D call: TRBD1 (5 bases). Germline loops: CDR1 SGHDT, CDR2 YYEEEE. The CDR3 contains 14 residues. V was cut by 4 bases and J by 2 bases, with 12 bases left in between. For the CDR3, the DNA is TGTGCCAGCAGCCCCCGTGCAGGGAACTATGGCTACACCTTC. Residues: CASSPRAGNYGYTF.

This chain connects TRBV11-3 to TRBJ1-4; 8 bases agree with TRBD1. CDR3 length: 15 residues. Germline V gene data show CDR1 as SGHNT and CDR2 as YENEEA. With V trimmed by 1 base and J by 6 bases, 4 bases remained unmatched. CDR3 protein: CASSLGGQGDEKLFF. As DNA, the CDR3 is TGTGCCAGCAGCTTAGGTGGACAGGGTGATGAAAAACTGTTTTTT.

This clone was recorded once. The chain has TRBV11-1 and TRBJ2-7; the match to TRBD2 covers 7 bases. CDR1 is SGHAT and CDR2 is FQDESV in the germline V gene (reference sequence). V gave up 5 bases and J gave up 7 bases; unmatched junction bases: 17. CDR3 size: 16 residues. The CDR3 spells CASSPPGGRSRGEQYF. CDR3 DNA: TGTGCCAGCAGCCCGCCCGGGGGGAGGTCGAGGGGAGAGCAGTACTTC.

The chain couples TRBV2 to TRBJ2-5, with TRBD1 matching over 10 bases. CDR1 SNHLY and CDR2 FYNNEI come from the germline V gene. This CDR3 is built from 16 residues. Trimming at V came to 4 bases and at J to 2 bases, leaving 7 bases not matched to a gene. CDR3 protein: CASSGQSGQGQETQYF. As DNA, the CDR3 is TGTGCCAGCAGTGGCCAATCGGGACAGGGGCAAGAGACCCAGTACTTC.

The chain couples TRBV6-5 to TRBJ1-1, with 8 nucleotides matching TRBD1. This CDR3 is 15 amino acids long. V shed 2 bases and J 5 bases; nucleotides not matched to a gene: 7. Germline CDR1 is MNHEY and CDR2 is SVGAGI. CDR3 in amino acids: CASSYHATGVTEAFF. CDR3 nucleotides: TGTGCCAGCAGTTACCACGCGACAGGGGTTACTGAAGCTTTCTTT.

The V gene is TRBV27, the J gene TRBJ1-1; 9 bases agree with TRBD1. The CDR3 sequence is 13 residues long. CDR1 is MNHEY, CDR2 SMNVEV, per germline (reference sequence). V was clipped by 3 bases and J by 6 bases; unmatched bases: 2. The CDR3 bases are TGTGCCAGCAGTTTCGACAGGGGGTCTGAAGCTTTCTTT. It is translated as CASSFDRGSEAFF.